The TCR beta chain described here comes from a study of blood T cell repertoires in COVID-19. The J segment lost 4 bases and the V segment lost 1 base, leaving 9 bases of the junction unmatched. This CDR3 has 16 amino acids. Germline CDR1 is SGHAT and CDR2 is FQNNGV. The protocol was immunoSEQ multiplex PCR, while the TCRdb copy is restricted to in-frame clones and leaves out a portion. The sample holds roughly 32,000 clones, roughly three quarters seen once. This chain links TRBV11-2 with TRBJ2-5, with 7 bases identical to TRBD2. The sequenced sample consisted of peripheral blood. The receptor was isolated from a human donor in a cohort sampled during active COVID-19. The CDR3 nucleotides read TGTGCCAGCAGCTTAGGGACGTCGGGGGGTGGAGAGACCCAGTACTTC. Translation gives CASSLGTSGGGETQYF.